Following are 7 T cell receptor beta chains from one sample sequenced in a study of T cell changes during pregnancy in multiple sclerosis. Profiling relied on immunoSEQ multiplex PCR, and the TCRdb table lists in-frame clones only, not all of them. Among more than 85,000 clones listed, around 95% were seen once. The sequences come from peripheral blood, collected in the third trimester of pregnancy. These receptors were obtained from a female donor in good health, enrolled as a control in a pregnancy study.

The chain carries TRBV6-5 and TRBJ2-1; 8 nucleotides line up with TRBD2. Losses at the gene ends were 2 bases for V and 9 bases for J; bases not matched to a gene: 9. The germline V gene has CDR1 MNHEY and CDR2 SVGAGI. CDR3 length equals 15 residues. DNA of the CDR3: TGTGCCAGCAGTTACAAGGGACTAGACTTTGCTGAGCAGTTCTTC. Translating gives CASSYKGLDFAEQFF.

The chain uses TRBV9 and TRBJ1-5; D gene uncertain. The CDR3 is 19 amino acids. The germline V gene encodes CDR1 SGDLS and CDR2 YYNGEE. The ends were cut back, 0 bases at V and 4 bases at J, with 23 bases in the middle. The CDR3 loop reads CASSVDPHLFRRPNQPQHF. CDR3 sequence (DNA): TGTGCCAGCAGCGTAGACCCCCATCTATTCCGGCGGCCTAATCAGCCCCAGCATTTT.

This rearrangement joins TRBV11-2 to TRBJ2-7; 12 bases line up with TRBD1. The CDR3 spans 14 residues. Germline V CDR1 and CDR2: SGHAT, FQNNGV. V was pared by 4 bases and J by 4 bases, with 2 bases of the junction left unmatched. In DNA, the CDR3 is TGTGCCAGCAGCTGGGACAGGGGGCTATACGAGCAGTACTTC. It yields the protein CASSWDRGLYEQYF.

The V call is TRBV5-1, the J call TRBJ2-3; 7 bases agree with TRBD1. The CDR3 spans 16 residues. Trimming cost V 0 bases and J 3 bases; bases outside gene matches: 7. Germline V gene lookup returns CDR1 SGHRS and CDR2 YFSETQ. The CDR3 spells CASSLGQGIGTDTQYF. The CDR3 region has the DNA TGCGCCAGCAGCTTGGGACAGGGTATTGGGACAGATACGCAGTATTTT.

The genes are TRBV4-1 and TRBJ2-1; D is unclear. Germline V CDR1 and CDR2: MGHRA, YSYEKL. The CDR3 is made up of 13 amino acids. V lost 3 bases, J lost 5 bases, and 8 bases lay in between. CDR3 sequence: CASSQNPNNEQFF. The CDR3 region has the DNA TGCGCCAGCAGCCAGAATCCTAACAATGAGCAGTTCTTC.

This clone was found a few times. This chain links TRBV4-1 with TRBJ1-4; 11 bases are shared with TRBD1. This CDR3 contains 14 residues. Germline assignment: CDR1 MGHRA and CDR2 YSYEKL. The trim removed 4 bases at V and 7 bases at J, leaving 2 bases unmatched. Written as DNA, the CDR3 is TGCGCCAGCAGCCCCGGGACAGGGGGTGAAAAACTGTTTTTT. Translation gives CASSPGTGGEKLFF.

The chain uses TRBV19 and TRBJ2-3; TRBD1 is a possible D gene (7 bases). The CDR3 is 21 residues long. Trimming cost V 0 bases and J 2 bases, with 27 bases left between them. Germline V gives CDR1 LNHDA, CDR2 SQIVND (reference sequence). CDR3 residues: CASSIDDDRDWGRKDTDTQYF. The DNA for the CDR3 is TGTGCCAGTAGTATAGATGACGACAGGGACTGGGGGCGGAAGGACACAGATACGCAGTATTTT.